These 13 T cell receptor beta chains were sequenced from one sample in a study of blood T cell repertoires in COVID-19. The protocol was immunoSEQ multiplex PCR, while the TCRdb copy is restricted to in-frame clones and leaves out a portion. The sample holds about 300,000 clones, around 88% seen once. Material: peripheral blood. These receptors were obtained from a woman aged 50 to 60 with acute or convalescent COVID-19.

The chain recombines TRBV6-2 or TRBV6-3 with TRBJ1-2, with TRBD1 identical over 7 bases. With V trimmed by 6 bases and J by 2 bases, 9 bases remained unmatched. The germline gives CDR1 MNHEY, CDR2 SVGEGT. This CDR3 is built from 15 residues. The CDR3 sequence: CASSPGGGGNYGYTF. Here the CDR3 DNA reads TGTGCCAGCAGCCCCGGAGGGGGCGGAAACTATGGCTACACCTTC.

The sample holds a few counts of this clone. This sequence joins TRBV19 and TRBJ1-4; D is perhaps TRBD1 (5 bases). Germline V gene lookup returns CDR1 LNHDA and CDR2 SQIVND (reference sequence). The CDR3 is 15 amino acids. Trimming pared 5 bases from V and 7 bases from J, leaving 17 bases between. The CDR3 region is CASSVRQGAGEKLFF. Written as DNA, the CDR3 is TGTGCCAGTAGTGTTCGGCAGGGAGCGGGTGAAAAACTGTTTTTT. The full variable domain, its missing parts supplied by reference TRBV19 and TRBJ1-4, is DGGITQSPKYLFRKEGQNVTLSCEQNLNHDAMYWYRQDPGQGLRLIYYSQIVNDFQKGDIAEGYSVSREKKESFPLTVTSAQKNPTAFYLCASSVRQGAGEKLFFGSGTQLSVL.

This chain connects TRBV7-9 to TRBJ2-7; 9 bases agree with TRBD1. Germline CDR1 is SEHNR and CDR2 is FQNEAQ (reference sequence). After removal of 4 bases from V and 6 bases from J, the junction contained 7 bases not matched to a gene. The length of the CDR3 is 14 residues. The CDR3 DNA follows: TGTGCCAGCAGCTCCTGGGACAGGGAGGGCGAGCAGTACGTC. This sequence encodes CASSSWDREGEQYV.

This rearrangement joins TRBV7-3 to TRBJ1-3, with TRBD1 matching over 8 bases. In germline, CDR1 is SGHTA, CDR2 FQGTGA. The ends lost 1 base at V and 0 bases at J; junction bases unmatched: 5. The CDR3 has 17 amino acids. The CDR3 sequence: CASSLKAGGLSGNTIYF. CDR3 DNA sequence: TGTGCCAGCAGCTTAAAGGCAGGGGGCCTCTCTGGAAACACCATATATTTT.

The V gene is TRBV6-5, the J gene TRBJ1-3, with 7 bases fitting TRBD1. V lost 2 bases to trimming and J lost 4 bases; unmatched junction nucleotides: 8. This CDR3 contains 16 residues. The germline V gene has CDR1 MNHEY and CDR2 SVGAGI. CDR3 residues: CASSYERGQRGNTIYF. The DNA of the CDR3 is TGTGCCAGCAGTTACGAAAGGGGGCAGAGGGGAAACACCATATATTTT.

This sequence joins TRBV5-6 and TRBJ1-2; TRBD1 might be the D (5 bases). V was shortened by 2 bases and J by 0 bases, with 11 bases between the two germline ends. The CDR3 contains 15 residues. Germline V gene data show CDR1 as SGHDT and CDR2 as YYEEEE. CDR3 protein: CASSFPGHPNYGYTF. As DNA, the CDR3 is TGTGCCAGCAGCTTCCCAGGACACCCTAACTATGGCTACACCTTC.

The chain has TRBV5-1 and TRBJ2-5; TRBD2 agrees at 9 bases. Germline V gene data show CDR1 as SGHRS and CDR2 as YFSETQ. The CDR3 is 18 residues long. With 0 bases clipped from V and 2 bases from J, the junction kept 11 bases outside the gene matches. CDR3 loop: CASSLGLAGPTKQETQYF. In nucleotides, the CDR3 is TGCGCCAGCAGCTTGGGGCTAGCGGGGCCTACTAAACAAGAGACCCAGTACTTC.

The rearrangement uses TRBV6-5 and TRBJ2-7; D is uncertain. Germline-derived CDR1 and CDR2 are MNHEY and SVGAGI. V lost 2 bases to trimming and J lost 6 bases, with 14 bases between them. The CDR3 sequence is 14 residues long. The CDR3, as DNA: TGTGCCAGCAGTTACCCCCCTTTTACGGTCGAGCAGTACTTC. The encoded protein is CASSYPPFTVEQYF.

The chain employs TRBV7-9 and TRBJ2-1; D might be TRBD2 (5 bases). The CDR3 loop spans 13 amino acids. Trimming removed 1 base at V and 9 bases at J, with 10 bases between. Germline V gene data show CDR1 as SEHNR and CDR2 as FQNEAQ (reference sequence). CDR3 loop: CASSLGLASEQFF. Here the CDR3 DNA reads TGTGCCAGCAGCTTAGGGCTAGCTAGTGAGCAGTTCTTC. The complete variable domain, with remaining parts taken from reference TRBV7-9 and TRBJ2-1, reads DTGVSQNPRHKITKRGQNVTFRCDPISEHNRLYWYRQTLGQGPEFLTYFQNEAQLEKSRLLSDRFSAERPKGSFSTLEIQRTEQGDSAMYLCASSLGLASEQFFGPGTRLTVL.

The genes are TRBV24-1 and TRBJ2-3; TRBD2 matches at 12 bases. V shed 0 bases, J shed 1 base, and the junction held 16 bases outside the gene matches. Germline V lookup: CDR1 KGHDR, CDR2 SFDVKD. The CDR3 runs 22 residues. CDR3 nucleotide sequence: TGTGCCACCAGTGATTTGACATCCCGACTAGCGGGAGAAGTGTTATGCACAGATACGCAGTATTTT. Translated, it gives CATSDLTSRLAGEVLCTDTQYF.

The CDR3 nucleotides read TGCGCCAGCAGCTTGCAGGGGCCGGGAGGGGCCAACGTCCTGACTTTC. It is translated as CASSLQGPGGANVLTF. The chain is built from TRBV5-1 and TRBJ2-6; D might be TRBD1 (6 bases). CDR3 length: 16 amino acids. V dropped 1 base and J dropped 4 bases, with 12 bases sitting between them. Germline V lookup: CDR1 SGHRS, CDR2 YFSETQ.

This clone was seen just once. This chain joins TRBV24-1 and TRBJ2-3, with D maybe TRBD2 (6 bases). Germline CDR1 and CDR2: KGHDR and SFDVKD. The V and J ends lost 2 bases and 1 base respectively, with 15 bases between them. The CDR3 is made up of 17 amino acids. The CDR3 nucleotides are TGTGCCACCAGTGATTCTCCGGGGTGGAGGGGCACAGATACGCAGTATTTT. Translating it yields CATSDSPGWRGTDTQYF.

The chain employs TRBV11-2 and TRBJ1-1, with D maybe TRBD1 (6 bases). From germline, CDR1 is SGHAT and CDR2 FQNNGV. The CDR3 length is 15 residues. Trimming left V 1 base short and J 1 base short, with 10 bases between. This CDR3 is CASSLVSGANTEAFF. The CDR3 DNA reads TGTGCCAGCAGCTTAGTGTCAGGGGCGAACACTGAAGCTTTCTTT.